A single sample is the source of the 22 T cell receptor beta chains below, sequenced in a study of cytomegalovirus exposure and HLA in healthy donors. Data came from immunoSEQ multiplex PCR; TCRdb stores just in-frame clones and leaves some out. The table lists 150,000 to 200,000 clones, around four fifths of them singletons, with about 2% in the top ten. Sequencing used PBMCs. These receptors all come from a man aged 25 to 40 in good health and CMV-seropositive.

This clone was detected many times. CDR3 amino acids: CASSQAGTGAREQYF. CDR3 nucleotides: TGCGCCAGCAGCCAAGCCGGGACAGGGGCTCGGGAGCAGTACTTC. The J gene is TRBJ2-7, the V gene TRBV4-3, with TRBD1 matching 10 bases. The germline gives CDR1 LGHNA, CDR2 YSLEER. The CDR3 is 15 amino acids. The junction had 7 bases not matched to a gene; V was cut back by 1 base and J by 7 bases.

The chain recombines TRBV25-1 with TRBJ1-5; 7 positions match TRBD1. The CDR3 covers 16 residues. CDR1 is MGHDK and CDR2 is SYGVNS in the germline V gene. J lost 4 bases, V lost 1 base, and 7 bases had no gene match. CDR3 coding DNA: TGTGCCAGCAGTGAATTAGGACAGGATGGAAATCAGCCCCAGCATTTT. Translated: CASSELGQDGNQPQHF.

The CDR3 sequence is CASSPNPQDGDSTDTQYF. The CDR3 nucleotides read TGTGCCAGCAGCCCCAACCCCCAGGACGGGGATAGCACAGATACGCAGTATTTT. The chain uses TRBV7-3 and TRBJ2-3; D is perhaps TRBD2 (5 bases). V lost 5 bases, J lost 0 bases, and 21 bases lay in between. From germline, CDR1 is SGHTA and CDR2 FQGTGA. CDR3 length: 18 residues.

The chain employs TRBV5-1 and TRBJ2-5; 9 nucleotides align to TRBD1. From germline, CDR1 is SGHRS and CDR2 YFSETQ. This CDR3 spans 16 amino acids. J gave up 2 bases and V 7 bases, and 12 bases lay outside the gene matches. The CDR3 sequence: CASGEGTGQGQETQYF. Here the CDR3 DNA reads TGCGCCAGCGGAGAGGGAACGGGACAGGGACAAGAGACCCAGTACTTC. Full variable domain (remainder filled in from reference TRBV5-1 and TRBJ2-5): KAGVTQTPRYLIKTRGQQVTLSCSPISGHRSVSWYQQTPGQGLQFLFEYFSETQRNKGNFPGRFSGRQFSNSRSEMNVSTLELGDSALYLCASGEGTGQGQETQYFGPGTRLLVL.

This clone was seen only once. CDR3 sequence (DNA): TGCGCCAGTTACGACAGCCACACTGAAGCTTTCTTT. Its translation: CASYDSHTEAFF. The chain uses TRBV5-1 and TRBJ1-1; a possible D gene is TRBD1 (5 bases). CDR1 and CDR2 (germline): SGHRS, YFSETQ. V lost 8 bases and J 3 bases, leaving 11 bases between the germline ends. The CDR3 has 12 amino acids.

This clone was recorded a few times. The V and J genes are TRBV19 and TRBJ2-7; a possible D gene is TRBD2 (5 bases). V lost 5 bases and J lost 5, with 13 bases in between. The CDR3 has 13 residues. Germline CDR1 reads LNHDA; CDR2 reads SQIVND (reference sequence). The CDR3 sequence: CASSWRPGNEQYF. CDR3 in DNA: TGTGCCAGTAGTTGGCGGCCCGGGAACGAGCAGTACTTC.

The chain combines TRBV19 with TRBJ2-5, with 9 nucleotides matching TRBD2. This CDR3 comprises 16 residues. The J segment lost 5 bases and the V segment lost 0 bases, leaving 7 bases of the junction unmatched. Germline-derived CDR1 and CDR2 are LNHDA and SQIVND (reference sequence). The CDR3 reads CASSIDMRGGRETQYF. CDR3 in DNA: TGTGCCAGTAGTATAGATATGCGGGGGGGTCGGGAGACCCAGTACTTC.

The rearrangement joins TRBV21-1 to TRBJ1-3; the table's TRBD1 call for D was not verified on the DNA. TRBV21-1 is an annotated pseudogene. The length of the CDR3 is 17 residues. As DNA, the CDR3 is TGTGCCAGCAACAGAGGACAGAACAGAAGCTCTGGAAACACCATATATTTT. Amino acid sequence: CASNRGQNRSSGNTIYF.

The V call is TRBV7-2, the J call TRBJ2-7, with D unresolved. The CDR3 runs to 13 residues. V gave up 5 bases and J gave up 6 bases, with 14 bases separating them. Germline assignment: CDR1 SGHTA and CDR2 FQGNSA. The CDR3 DNA follows: TGTGCCAGCAGCCGTGTGGTTACAGCCGAGCAGTACTTC. This sequence encodes CASSRVVTAEQYF.

Note on this clone: In the same sample, other DNA sequences code for this CDR3. The chain is built from TRBV6-1 and TRBJ2-5, with 15 bases matching TRBD2. The J segment lost 5 bases and the V segment lost 6 bases, leaving 4 bases of the junction unmatched. This CDR3 is 15 amino acids long. The V gene's germline CDR1 is MNHNS and CDR2 SASEGT. The CDR3 bases are TGTGCCAGCAGCGCCGGGACTAGCGGGGGGGAGACCCAGTACTTC. Protein sequence: CASSAGTSGGETQYF.

V is TRBV4-2 and J is TRBJ1-6, with TRBD1 matching 7 bases. V lost 3 bases, J lost 3 bases, and 11 bases stayed unmatched. The CDR3 spans 18 residues. Germline V CDR1 and CDR2: LGHNA, YNFKEQ. CDR3 sequence reads: CASSQRTGPLSYNSPLHF. For the CDR3, the DNA is TGTGCCAGCAGCCAGCGGACAGGCCCTTTAAGCTATAATTCACCCCTCCACTTT.

The chain links TRBV20-1 to TRBJ1-5; D is perhaps TRBD1 (5 bases). CDR3 length: 9 amino acids. CDR1 and CDR2 from the germline V gene are DFQATT and SNEGSKA (reference sequence). V dropped 5 bases and J dropped 9 bases, with 5 bases sitting between them. As DNA, the CDR3 is TGCAGTGCTCAGGGGCCCCAGCATTTT. Protein: CSAQGPQHF.

This clone occurred once. This chain connects TRBV5-8 to TRBJ2-1; 11 bases agree with TRBD2. The trim removed 0 bases at V and 10 bases at J, leaving 9 bases unmatched. CDR3 size: 16 residues. Germline V gives CDR1 SGHTS, CDR2 YDEGEE. The CDR3 region is CASSLANSGGAREQFF. The DNA for the CDR3 is TGTGCCAGCAGCTTGGCGAATAGCGGGGGGGCGCGGGAGCAGTTCTTC.

The gene calls are TRBV7-9 and TRBJ2-1, with 8 bases lining up with TRBD1. V lost 5 bases, J lost 9 bases, and 6 bases stayed unmatched. The CDR3 is made up of 13 amino acids. Germline-derived CDR1 and CDR2 are SEHNR and FQNEAQ (reference sequence). CDR3 loop: CASSPGQGGEQFF. The CDR3, as DNA: TGTGCCAGCAGCCCCGGACAGGGAGGTGAGCAGTTCTTC.

The V call is TRBV4-1, the J call TRBJ1-1, with D possibly matching TRBD1 (6 bases). With 1 base removed from V and 1 base from J, the gap between germline ends came to 13 bases. This CDR3 has 16 amino acids. Germline V gene data show CDR1 as MGHRA and CDR2 as YSYEKL. The CDR3 protein is CASSQATGWGNTEAFF. CDR3 sequence (DNA): TGCGCCAGCAGCCAAGCAACAGGGTGGGGGAACACTGAAGCTTTCTTT.

The chain has TRBV6-1 and TRBJ1-5, with D perhaps TRBD1 (5 bases). This CDR3 contains 14 residues. Germline V gene data show CDR1 as MNHNS and CDR2 as SASEGT. Trimming pared 8 bases from V and 1 base from J, leaving 12 bases between. CDR3 sequence (DNA): TGTGCCAGCCTCACCGGGGGAAGCAATCAGCCCCAGCATTTT. Its translation is CASLTGGSNQPQHF.

This rearrangement joins TRBV6-5 to TRBJ2-7; 7 positions agree with TRBD1. Germline values: CDR1 MNHEY, CDR2 SVGAGI. This CDR3 contains 13 residues. The ends lost 5 bases at V and 0 bases at J; junction bases unmatched: 1. DNA for the CDR3: TGTGCCAGCAGTAGGACAGGCTCCTACGAGCAGTACTTC. Translation gives CASSRTGSYEQYF.

J is TRBJ2-7 and V is TRBV4-1; 13 nucleotides agree with TRBD2. CDR1 and CDR2 (germline): MGHRA, YSYEKL. The CDR3 totals 18 residues. The J segment lost 3 bases and the V segment lost 2 bases, leaving 10 bases of the junction unmatched. The CDR3 DNA reads TGCGCCAGCAGCCAAAAGACTAGCGGGGGGCAAGGGATCTACGAGCAGTACTTC. This encodes CASSQKTSGGQGIYEQYF.

This chain uses TRBV5-6 with TRBJ2-1, with a tentative D call TRBD2 (6 bases). The CDR3 extends over 14 amino acids. Trimming removed 0 bases from V and 7 bases from J, with 11 bases in between. In germline, CDR1 is SGHDT, CDR2 YYEEEE. CDR3 DNA sequence: TGTGCCAGCAGCTTGGACGGGACTCGAAATGAGCAGTTCTTC. Translating it yields CASSLDGTRNEQFF.

The chain joins TRBV7-2 to TRBJ2-5; 9 bases align to TRBD2. There are 17 residues in the CDR3. CDR1 is SGHTA, CDR2 FQGNSA, per germline. J was trimmed by 1 base and V by 5 bases; bases with no gene match: 11. Here the CDR3 reads CASSRDRLAGFQETQYF. The CDR3 DNA follows: TGTGCCAGCAGCCGAGACCGGCTAGCGGGGTTCCAAGAGACCCAGTACTTC. Full variable domain (remainder filled in from reference TRBV7-2 and TRBJ2-5): GAGVSQSPSNKVTEKGKDVELRCDPISGHTALYWYRQSLGQGLEFLIYFQGNSAPDKSGLPSDRFSAERTGGSVSTLTIQRTQQEDSAVYLCASSRDRLAGFQETQYFGPGTRLLVL.

This chain connects TRBV2 to TRBJ2-2, with 11 nucleotides matching TRBD1. The CDR3 contains 14 residues. Germline V gene lookup returns CDR1 SNHLY and CDR2 FYNNEI. V lost 6 bases, J lost 3 bases, and 0 bases stayed unmatched. The CDR3, as DNA: TGTGCCAGCAGGGACAGGGGGCACACCGGGGAGCTGTTTTTT. Its protein product is CASRDRGHTGELFF.

This clone was seen once. The chain couples TRBV23-1 to TRBJ2-7; tentative D call: TRBD1 (6 bases). TRBV23-1 is given ORF status, its function remaining uncertain. Trimming pared 6 bases from V and 2 bases from J, leaving 23 bases between. The CDR3 contains 17 residues. CDR3 nucleotide sequence: TGCGCCAGCAGCCTTCCAAGAAGGACAGCCGTCCCCTACGAGCAGTACTTC. Its translation is CASSLPRRTAVPYEQYF.